These T cell receptor beta chains were read from a single sample in a study of CD4 T cells in relation to SARS-CoV-2 and coronaviruses. Their antigens remain unidentified. Libraries were prepared by immunoSEQ multiplex PCR; TCRdb keeps only in-frame clonotypes and omits some of them. The sample records 20,000 to 25,000 clones, about 80% being singletons. The sample comprised CD4+ T cells from PBMCs, cultured in vitro. The receptors here all came from a human donor in good health. The CDR3 runs from the conserved cysteine through the conserved F or W. Each record gives: CDR3 protein, CDR3 DNA, J gene, V gene, D gene, clone size. D genes are given only for firm matches. Some rows have no size entry. The others give once, few or many, or a class for an expanded clone.

CASSPTTTGVQETQYF	TGCGCCAGCAGCCCCACCACGACCGGGGTTCAAGAGACCCAGTACTTC	TRBJ2-5	TRBV5-1	-	once
CASSILATLAKNIQYF	TGTGCCAGTAGTATTTTAGCCACGTTAGCCAAAAACATTCAGTACTTC	TRBJ2-4	TRBV19	-	few
CASRSYRGCNQPQHF	TGCGCCAGCAGAAGCTACAGGGGTTGCAATCAGCCCCAGCATTTT	TRBJ1-5	TRBV10-1	TRBD1	-
CASSLGQSDEAFF	TGTGCCAGCAGCTTAGGGCAGTCAGATGAAGCTTTCTTT	TRBJ1-1	TRBV11-3	-	-
CASSKTPGAENEQFF	TGTGCCAGCAGTAAAACTCCAGGGGCTGAGAATGAGCAGTTCTTC	TRBJ2-1	TRBV6-6	-	-
CASSYSAAANTGELFF	TGTGCCAGCAGTTACTCGGCAGCCGCGAACACCGGGGAGCTGTTTTTT	TRBJ2-2	TRBV6-5	-	-
CSASPGTGITNEQFF	TGCAGTGCTAGTCCCGGGACAGGTATAACCAATGAGCAGTTCTTC	TRBJ2-1	TRBV20-1	TRBD1	-
CASSSGSTNEKLFF	TGTGCCAGCAGTTCGGGATCAACTAATGAAAAACTGTTTTTT	TRBJ1-4	TRBV28	-	-
CASTSSLSTEAFF	TGTGCCAGCACCTCTTCCTTAAGTACTGAAGCTTTCTTT	TRBJ1-1	TRBV6-5	-	-
CASSDRGVGYGYTF	TGTGCCAGCAGCGACAGGGGAGTCGGGTATGGCTACACCTTC	TRBJ1-2	TRBV2	TRBD1	-
CASRSTQGVANTGELFF	TGTGCCAGCAGATCTACCCAGGGGGTCGCGAACACCGGGGAGCTGTTTTTT	TRBJ2-2	TRBV28	TRBD1	-
CASRQTGSEQYF	TGTGCCAGCAGGCAAACAGGGTCGGAGCAGTACTTC	TRBJ2-7	TRBV6-1	-	once
CASSEASSGRHEQYF	TGTGCCAGCAGTGAAGCGTCTAGCGGGAGACACGAGCAGTACTTC	TRBJ2-7	TRBV6-1	TRBD2	-
CAWMAGVSEAFF	TGTGCCTGGATGGCAGGGGTATCTGAAGCTTTCTTT	TRBJ1-1	TRBV30	-	-
CASSPGLITEAFF	TGTGCCAGCTCTCCAGGACTGATAACTGAAGCTTTCTTT	TRBJ1-1	TRBV18	-	-
CASSYEGVLEQYF	TGTGCCAGCAGCTATGAAGGGGTTCTCGAGCAGTACTTC	TRBJ2-7	TRBV11-2	-	once
CASSGLAGNHEQYF	TGTGCCAGTAGTGGACTAGCGGGAAACCACGAGCAGTACTTC	TRBJ2-7	TRBV19	TRBD2	-
CASSQSIRAGANVLTF	TGCGCCAGCAGTCAATCTATCAGGGCTGGGGCCAACGTCCTGACTTTC	TRBJ2-6	TRBV23-1	-	-
CASSLGGTGGPSEKLFF	TGCGCCAGCAGCTTGGGAGGAACAGGGGGCCCGAGTGAAAAACTGTTTTTT	TRBJ1-4	TRBV5-1	TRBD1	few
CASRSTHISGNTIYF	TGTGCCAGCAGATCCACTCATATCTCTGGAAACACCATATATTTT	TRBJ1-3	TRBV2	-	few
CAIQWQRARDTQYF	TGTGCCATCCAGTGGCAGCGGGCAAGAGATACGCAGTATTTT	TRBJ2-3	TRBV6-5	-	-
CSASFRERSYNEQFF	TGCAGTGCTAGTTTTCGGGAGAGGTCCTACAATGAGCAGTTCTTC	TRBJ2-1	TRBV20-1	-	-
CAISESASGSTDTQYF	TGTGCCATCAGTGAGTCGGCTAGCGGGAGCACAGATACGCAGTATTTT	TRBJ2-3	TRBV10-3	TRBD2	-
CASSLGQTVRTDTQYF	TGTGCCAGCAGCTTGGGACAGACGGTACGCACAGATACGCAGTATTTT	TRBJ2-3	TRBV5-4	-	-
CASSQDRNEQFF	TGTGCCAGCAGCCAAGATAGGAATGAGCAGTTCTTC	TRBJ2-1	TRBV3-1/TRBV3-2	-	-
CASSPFGTEAFF	TGTGCCAGCAGTCCGTTTGGCACTGAAGCTTTCTTT	TRBJ1-1	TRBV6-6	-	-
CASSLEPRNYEQYF	TGTGCCAGCAGCTTAGAACCCAGAAACTACGAGCAGTACTTC	TRBJ2-7	TRBV7-9	-	-
CASGGNYGYTF	TGTGCCAGCGGAGGAAACTATGGCTACACCTTC	TRBJ1-2	TRBV25-1	-	-
CASSRRGLAGGDEQFF	TGTGCCAGCAGCAGAAGGGGACTAGCGGGAGGGGATGAGCAGTTCTTC	TRBJ2-1	TRBV11-3	TRBD2	few
CASRKTSGPNTGELFF	TGCGCCAGCAGGAAAACTAGCGGGCCGAACACCGGGGAGCTGTTTTTT	TRBJ2-2	TRBV5-1	TRBD2	-
CAWNSKSNQPQHF	TGTGCCTGGAACTCCAAAAGCAATCAGCCCCAGCATTTT	TRBJ1-5	TRBV30	-	-
CASSLTKGDEQFF	TGTGCCAGCAGCTTAACAAAGGGGGATGAGCAGTTCTTC	TRBJ2-1	TRBV7-3	-	-
CASSRDGPDTQYF	TGCGCCAGCTCCCGGGACGGACCAGATACGCAGTATTTT	TRBJ2-3	TRBV5-1	-	few
CATSRDVGETQYF	TGTGCCACCAGCAGAGATGTGGGAGAGACCCAGTACTTC	TRBJ2-5	TRBV15	-	-
CASTPGQADQPQHF	TGTGCCAGTACTCCGGGACAGGCCGATCAGCCCCAGCATTTT	TRBJ1-5	TRBV19	TRBD1	-
CASSQSPGGYEQYF	TGTGCCAGCAGCCAATCGCCGGGGGGCTACGAGCAGTACTTC	TRBJ2-7	TRBV4-2	TRBD2	-
CAWSVRRGNQPQHF	TGTGCCTGGAGTGTCCGGAGGGGCAATCAGCCCCAGCATTTT	TRBJ1-5	TRBV30	-	medium-sized
CASSLGSNQPQHF	TGTGCCAGCAGCCTTGGGAGCAATCAGCCCCAGCATTTT	TRBJ1-5	TRBV11-2	-	few
CASSLEGQAYVGQYF	TGCGCCAGCAGCTTGGAGGGACAGGCCTACGTGGGGCAGTACTTC	TRBJ2-7	TRBV5-1	TRBD1	-
CASSDPAGQSYGYTF	TGTGCCAGCAGCGACCCCGCAGGACAGAGCTATGGCTACACCTTC	TRBJ1-2	TRBV7-9	-	-
CAWSAETGRSNQPQHF	TGTGCCTGGAGTGCAGAGACAGGGAGGAGCAATCAGCCCCAGCATTTT	TRBJ1-5	TRBV30	TRBD1	-
CASTTGVAEAFF	TGTGCCAGTACAACAGGGGTCGCTGAAGCTTTCTTT	TRBJ1-1	TRBV12-3/TRBV12-4	TRBD1	-
CASRPDRGNQPQHF	TGTGCCAGCAGGCCCGACAGGGGCAATCAGCCCCAGCATTTT	TRBJ1-5	TRBV2	TRBD1	once
CASSGTGSGNTIYF	TGTGCCAGTAGTGGTACAGGGTCTGGAAACACCATATATTTT	TRBJ1-3	TRBV19	-	-
CAISESDRGGTEAFF	TGTGCCATCAGTGAGTCAGACAGGGGAGGAACTGAAGCTTTCTTT	TRBJ1-1	TRBV10-3	TRBD1	few
CASTKDTSGNYEQYF	TGCGCCAGCACCAAGGATACTAGCGGGAACTACGAGCAGTACTTC	TRBJ2-7	TRBV5-1	TRBD2	few
CASSLTPSSGPSSYNEQFF	TGTGCCAGCAGCCTGACCCCATCTAGCGGGCCTAGCTCCTACAATGAGCAGTTCTTC	TRBJ2-1	TRBV3-1/TRBV3-2	TRBD2	-
CASSGDTGLLSGNTIYF	TGTGCCAGCTCAGGAGACACAGGACTGCTCTCTGGAAACACCATATATTTT	TRBJ1-3	TRBV18	-	-
CASMANYGYTF	TGTGCCAGTATGGCCAACTATGGCTACACCTTC	TRBJ1-2	TRBV19	-	-
CASSAAGGNNEQFF	TGTGCCAGCAGTGCTGCGGGAGGTAACAATGAGCAGTTCTTC	TRBJ2-1	TRBV2	TRBD2	few
CASSQELIVNTGELFF	TGTGCCAGCAGCCAAGAGTTGATAGTAAACACCGGGGAGCTGTTTTTT	TRBJ2-2	TRBV3-1/TRBV3-2	-	-
CASSSSGSLYEQYF	TGTGCCAGCAGCTCATCCGGGAGCCTTTACGAGCAGTACTTC	TRBJ2-7	TRBV6-6	-	-
CASKTLAGGETQYF	TGTGCCAGCAAGACCTTAGCGGGCGGAGAGACCCAGTACTTC	TRBJ2-5	TRBV27	TRBD2	-